This TCR beta chain was found in a study of blood T cells in healthy people across ages. General study results and limits: Conclusively comparing naive with antigen-experienced cells was impossible with unsorted PBMCs.

Regarding this clonotype: Its target is unknown.

V was clipped by 5 bases and J by 0 bases; unmatched bases: 4. This CDR3 has 15 amino acids. Germline V lookup: CDR1 SQVTM, CDR2 ANQGSEA. A sample-barcoded 5' primer and a J-beta primer mix were used in a second PCR of about 7 to 12 cycles. TCRdb processed the 5' RACE reads anew with MiXCR; each CDR3 protein has one entry. This sample has around 2 million distinct CDR3 sequences, with more than 35% found just once. Sequencing input: blood. The J gene is TRBJ1-4, the V gene TRBV29-1, with 9 bases that match TRBD1. The TCR comes from a human donor in good health. This CDR3 reads CSVKGTGSTNEKLFF. The CDR3 bases are TGCAGCGTTAAAGGGACAGGGTCAACTAATGAAAAACTGTTTTTT.